Sequencing of this T cell receptor (beta chain) was carried out in a study of shared clonotypes between healthy human individuals. For the study at large: Each donor's CD8 memory used one plate, CD8 naive two, each CD4 subset three.

About this clone: No antigen is known for it.

V was trimmed by 0 bases and J by 2 bases, leaving 16 bases between them. Looked up from germline, CDR1 is LGHNA and CDR2 is YSLEER. CDR3 length: 17 amino acids. Deep-level assay runs were performed. Here immunoSEQ multiplex PCR was the method, and the copy in TCRdb shows in-frame clones only, minus some. In the table there are 2,500,000 or so clones, 85% to 95% of which are singletons. Splitting the CD4+ cells yielded a CD45RA+ naive subset and a CD45RA-negative memory subset. General study results and limits: Larger estimated richness was generally recorded for naive subsets relative to memory subsets.

This TCR was recovered from a man in his late teens or twenties in good health. Some clones in this sample may be carry-over from other donors' samples. The chain combines TRBV4-3 with TRBJ1-1; no clear D. The sample comprised naive CD4+ T cells from PBMCs. Documented subset: CD45RA+ positively selected. CDR3 coding DNA: TGCGCCAGCAGCCAAGAAACCCCCGGGGTCGGAAACACTGAAGCTTTCTTT. Its translation is CASSQETPGVGNTEAFF.